Listed below are T cell receptor beta chains from one sample, sequenced in a study of T cell responses to AZD1222 COVID-19 vaccine. Method: immunoSEQ multiplex PCR; TCRdb's copy keeps in-frame clones and lacks some. The table has roughly 200,000 clones, roughly 93% seen once. Sample: peripheral blood, taken 28 days after the second dose of the MenACWY control vaccine. All receptors come from an adult who received the MenACWY meningococcal vaccine as a control. The CDR3 runs from the conserved cysteine through the conserved F or W. The order of the fields is J gene, V gene, clone size, D gene, CDR3 DNA, CDR3 protein. A D gene is named only where the DNA matches it firmly. A row's size may be missing; if present it is once, few, many or a size class.

j_gene: TRBJ2-6
v_gene: TRBV10-3
abundance: -
d_gene: -
CDR3nt: TGTGCCATAAGGGGGGCTGGGGCCAACGTCCTGACTTTC
CDR3aa: CAIRGAGANVLTF

j_gene: TRBJ2-2
v_gene: TRBV5-4
abundance: -
d_gene: TRBD2
CDR3nt: TGTGCCAGCAGCTTGGTGGGGAGGGGAGAAACCGGGGAGCTGTTTTTT
CDR3aa: CASSLVGRGETGELFF

j_gene: TRBJ1-2
v_gene: TRBV5-6
abundance: -
d_gene: -
CDR3nt: TGTGCCAGCAGCTTGGCCCAGTATGGCTACACCTTC
CDR3aa: CASSLAQYGYTF

j_gene: TRBJ2-2
v_gene: TRBV13
abundance: -
d_gene: -
CDR3nt: TGTGCCAGCAGCCGACGCCTGGGGCCGAACACCGGGGAGCTGTTTTTT
CDR3aa: CASSRRLGPNTGELFF

j_gene: TRBJ2-5
v_gene: TRBV5-1
abundance: -
d_gene: -
CDR3nt: TGCGCCAGCAGCTTCCAAGAGACCCAGTACTTC
CDR3aa: CASSFQETQYF

j_gene: TRBJ1-2
v_gene: TRBV14
abundance: once
d_gene: TRBD1
CDR3nt: TGTGCCAGCAGCCAGACAGGGATCTATGGCTACACCTTC
CDR3aa: CASSQTGIYGYTF

j_gene: TRBJ2-1
v_gene: TRBV14
abundance: -
d_gene: TRBD1
CDR3nt: TGTGCCAGCAGCCAAGGGGGTTGGGACAGGGGACGCATAAAGCAGTTCTTC
CDR3aa: CASSQGGWDRGRIKQFF

j_gene: TRBJ1-6
v_gene: TRBV25-1
abundance: -
d_gene: -
CDR3nt: TGTGCCAGCAGTGCAGGGAGCTCCTATAATTCACCCCTCCACTTT
CDR3aa: CASSAGSSYNSPLHF

j_gene: TRBJ1-1
v_gene: TRBV3-1/TRBV3-2
abundance: -
d_gene: -
CDR3nt: TGTGCCAGCAGCCAAGATCCGCGCAAGAACACTGAAGCTTTCTTT
CDR3aa: CASSQDPRKNTEAFF

j_gene: TRBJ1-3
v_gene: TRBV19
abundance: -
d_gene: TRBD1
CDR3nt: TGTGCCAGTATCGAGGACAGGGCTGGAAACACCATATATTTT
CDR3aa: CASIEDRAGNTIYF

j_gene: TRBJ2-5
v_gene: TRBV5-1
abundance: -
d_gene: TRBD2
CDR3nt: TGCGCCAGCAGCTTGCCTAGCGGGGTAGAGACCCAGTACTTC
CDR3aa: CASSLPSGVETQYF

j_gene: TRBJ1-1
v_gene: TRBV5-1
abundance: -
d_gene: -
CDR3nt: TGCGCCAGCAGATTAGCTATGAACACTGAAGCTTTCTTT
CDR3aa: CASRLAMNTEAFF

j_gene: TRBJ2-3
v_gene: TRBV29-1
abundance: -
d_gene: -
CDR3nt: TGCAGCGTTGCAGAATCCTGGCGCACAGATACGCAGTATTTT
CDR3aa: CSVAESWRTDTQYF

j_gene: TRBJ1-2
v_gene: TRBV29-1
abundance: -
d_gene: -
CDR3nt: TGCAGCGTTGACAGGGCGGCTGGCTACACCTTC
CDR3aa: CSVDRAAGYTF

j_gene: TRBJ1-4
v_gene: TRBV6-5
abundance: -
d_gene: TRBD1
CDR3nt: TGTGCCAGCAGCCAAACAGGGGTGAAAGAAAAACTGTTTTTT
CDR3aa: CASSQTGVKEKLFF

j_gene: TRBJ1-2
v_gene: TRBV3-1/TRBV3-2
abundance: -
d_gene: -
CDR3nt: TGTGCCAGCAGCCCCTCGAGGGGGGCGGGAGGCTACACCTTC
CDR3aa: CASSPSRGAGGYTF

j_gene: TRBJ1-2
v_gene: TRBV7-9
abundance: -
d_gene: -
CDR3nt: TGTGCCAGCAGCTTAGCAGGACGCGTTGGCTACACCTTC
CDR3aa: CASSLAGRVGYTF

j_gene: TRBJ2-2
v_gene: TRBV5-4
abundance: -
d_gene: TRBD1
CDR3nt: TGTGCCACCAGAAGGAGAGACAGGGGGGACACCGGGGAGCTGTTTTTT
CDR3aa: CATRRRDRGDTGELFF

j_gene: TRBJ1-2
v_gene: TRBV2
abundance: -
d_gene: -
CDR3nt: TGTGCCACCCAAGAAGGCTACACCTTC
CDR3aa: CATQEGYTF

j_gene: TRBJ1-2
v_gene: TRBV19
abundance: -
d_gene: -
CDR3nt: TGTGCCAGTAGTATTATGGAGGGCTCCTATGGCTACACCTTC
CDR3aa: CASSIMEGSYGYTF

j_gene: TRBJ1-1
v_gene: TRBV5-1
abundance: -
d_gene: -
CDR3nt: TGCGCCAGCAGCTTGGTTCCGGCCGCGAACACTGAAGCTTTCTTT
CDR3aa: CASSLVPAANTEAFF

j_gene: TRBJ2-7
v_gene: TRBV30
abundance: once
d_gene: TRBD1
CDR3nt: TGTGCCTGGAGTGCCCCGGGACAGGGGAACCACGAGCAGTACTTC
CDR3aa: CAWSAPGQGNHEQYF

j_gene: TRBJ2-5
v_gene: TRBV7-2
abundance: -
d_gene: TRBD2
CDR3nt: TGTGCCAGCAGCTTAGCGAGGGGACTAGCGGGGGGGCAGTACGGAGAGACCCAGTACTTC
CDR3aa: CASSLARGLAGGQYGETQYF

j_gene: TRBJ1-1
v_gene: TRBV6-5
abundance: once
d_gene: -
CDR3nt: TGTGCCAGCAGACCCTCCGGGGGCACTGAAGCTTTCTTT
CDR3aa: CASRPSGGTEAFF

j_gene: TRBJ2-1
v_gene: TRBV6-5
abundance: -
d_gene: TRBD2
CDR3nt: TGTGCCAGCAGCCAAGGGACTAGCTCGGCTAATGAGCAGTTCTTC
CDR3aa: CASSQGTSSANEQFF

j_gene: TRBJ1-2
v_gene: TRBV7-9
abundance: -
d_gene: TRBD1
CDR3nt: TGTGCCAGCAGCAGCGAAACAGGGGGAAATAACTATGGCTACACCTTC
CDR3aa: CASSSETGGNNYGYTF

j_gene: TRBJ2-7
v_gene: TRBV6-4
abundance: -
d_gene: -
CDR3nt: TGTGCCAGCAGGCCCGTGGGTTTCCACGAGCAGTACTTC
CDR3aa: CASRPVGFHEQYF

j_gene: TRBJ2-5
v_gene: TRBV5-4
abundance: -
d_gene: TRBD2
CDR3nt: TGTGCCAGCAGCGCTATAGCGGGGGGGTCCTTCCAAGAGACCCAGTACTTC
CDR3aa: CASSAIAGGSFQETQYF